This T cell receptor (beta chain) originates from a study of blood T cell repertoires in acute mononucleosis. Noted time point: convalescence about 6 months (5-8 months) after acute presentation (visit 7). Sorting used a BRLF1 109-117 tetramer conjugated to PE. Template was cDNA from at least 9,500 tetramer+ CD8 T cells' RNA. The assay was immunoSEQ multiplex PCR, and TCRdb's table has in-frame clones only and misses some. The sample holds about 1,600 clones, nearly 25% seen once. There are 21 residues in the CDR3. Germline trimming cut 6 bases from V and 3 bases from J; bases unmatched to any gene: 25. CDR1 is SQVTM and CDR2 is ANQGSEA in the germline V gene.

This sequence was found in a woman under 30 with infectious mononucleosis caused by EBV. The chain couples TRBV29-1 to TRBJ2-1; 11 nucleotides align to TRBD2. The specimen was EBV YVL epitope tetramer+ CD8+ T cells sorted from PBMCs, collected during convalescence from infectious mononucleosis. The sample's subset: CD8 T cells binding a tetramer with EBV BRLF1 109-117 peptide (YVL-BR). The CDR3 region is CSVGGTGSVTSGAYYYNEQFF. The CDR3 DNA is TGCAGCGTAGGAGGGACAGGTTCCGTGACTAGCGGGGCATACTACTACAATGAGCAGTTCTTC.